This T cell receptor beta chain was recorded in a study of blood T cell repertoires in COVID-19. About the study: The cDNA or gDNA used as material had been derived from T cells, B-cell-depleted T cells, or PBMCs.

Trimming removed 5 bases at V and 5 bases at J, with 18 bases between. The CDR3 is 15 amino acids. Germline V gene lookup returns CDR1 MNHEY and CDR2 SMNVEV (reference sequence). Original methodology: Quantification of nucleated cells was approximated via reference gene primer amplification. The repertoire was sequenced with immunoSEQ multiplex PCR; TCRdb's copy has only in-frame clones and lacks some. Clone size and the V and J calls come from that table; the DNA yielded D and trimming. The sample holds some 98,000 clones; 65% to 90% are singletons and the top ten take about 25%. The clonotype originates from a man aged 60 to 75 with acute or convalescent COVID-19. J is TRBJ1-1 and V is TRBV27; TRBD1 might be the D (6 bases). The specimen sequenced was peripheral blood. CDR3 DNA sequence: TGTGCCAGCAGTCTCTCCCCAGGGGACGGTACTGAAGCTTTCTTT. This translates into CASSLSPGDGTEAFF.